These T cell receptor beta chains were read from a single sample in a study of blood T cell repertoires in COVID-19. Assay used: immunoSEQ multiplex PCR; TCRdb lists only in-frame clones, some missing. The profile shows 100,000 to 150,000 clones, 84% of them singletons. Sequencing was performed on PBMCs or T cells enriched from blood (not recorded which). The source is a man in his forties with acute COVID-19. The CDR3 runs from the conserved cysteine through the conserved F or W. The D gene is left open where the match is weak. Clone size is stated in some rows and not others, as once, few, many or a class when expanded.

cdr3_nt	cdr3_aa	d_call	clone_size	v_call	j_call
TGTGCCAGCTCTTTAGAGTTCTATGGCTACACCTTC	CASSLEFYGYTF	.	few	TRBV28	TRBJ1-2
TGTGCCAGTAGTCCACGACAGGGGGCCCTATATGGCTACACCTTC	CASSPRQGALYGYTF	TRBD1	.	TRBV19	TRBJ1-2
TGTGCCAGCAGCGCGCCGGGACTAGCGGGAGTACATGAGCAGTTCTTC	CASSAPGLAGVHEQFF	TRBD2	.	TRBV9	TRBJ2-1
TGTGCCAGCTCACCACCGTCGCCTATTCATGGCTACACCTTC	CASSPPSPIHGYTF	.	.	TRBV18	TRBJ1-2
TGTGCCAGCAGTCCCAAACTTTACGAGCAGTACTTC	CASSPKLYEQYF	.	.	TRBV6-6	TRBJ2-7
TGTGCCAGTAGTTACCAGCGGGCATCCTACGAGCAGTACTTC	CASSYQRASYEQYF	.	.	TRBV19	TRBJ2-7
TGCAGCGTTGAATTTTCCCCCCGACTAGCGGGAGGCACAGATACGCAGTATTTT	CSVEFSPRLAGGTDTQYF	TRBD2	.	TRBV29-1	TRBJ2-3
TGTGCCAGCAGCCAAGGACAGGGGAAAAGTCAGCCCCAGCATTTT	CASSQGQGKSQPQHF	TRBD1	.	TRBV3-1/TRBV3-2	TRBJ1-5
TGTGCCAGCAGTATACCGACAGGGGAAAATGAAAAACTGTTTTTT	CASSIPTGENEKLFF	TRBD1	once	TRBV6-5	TRBJ1-4
TGTGCCAGCAGCCTAGGGGGCGCCGCTGAAGCTTTCTTT	CASSLGGAAEAFF	TRBD1	few	TRBV7-9	TRBJ1-1
TGTGCCAGTAGACCGGGACAGGGGGCGGGGGAGCAGTACTTC	CASRPGQGAGEQYF	TRBD1	.	TRBV19	TRBJ2-7
TGTGCCAGCACTCACACGGATGGGGGGAATCAGCCCCAGCATTTT	CASTHTDGGNQPQHF	.	.	TRBV6-5	TRBJ1-5
TGCGCCAGCAGCTTGGGCGGGGGAAACACCGGGGAGCTGTTTTTT	CASSLGGGNTGELFF	TRBD2	.	TRBV5-1	TRBJ2-2
TGCAGCGCTCGGGTCTCCCTGGAGGCCAAAAACATTCAGTACTTC	CSARVSLEAKNIQYF	.	.	TRBV29-1	TRBJ2-4
TGTGCCAGTAGCCCAAGACAGGGGGAGGCAGAGACCCAGTACTTC	CASSPRQGEAETQYF	TRBD1	.	TRBV19	TRBJ2-5
TGTGCCAGCACCGGAGCGAGTGTCACAGATACGCAGTATTTT	CASTGASVTDTQYF	.	.	TRBV6-6	TRBJ2-3
TGTGCCATCAGTGCGTTCGACAGGGAGAAGCCCCAGCATTTT	CAISAFDREKPQHF	TRBD1	.	TRBV10-3	TRBJ1-5
TGTGCCAGCAGCCTCAATTCTCGGTGGGAGGGGGGGCCTGATGAGCAGTTCTTC	CASSLNSRWEGGPDEQFF	.	.	TRBV5-4	TRBJ2-1
TGTGCCAGCAGCTTAGCCTACGGGGATGAGCAGTTCTTC	CASSLAYGDEQFF	.	.	TRBV7-2	TRBJ2-1
TGTGCCAGTAGTATGGTAGCGGGAGGCTCCTACGAGCAGTACTTC	CASSMVAGGSYEQYF	TRBD2	.	TRBV19	TRBJ2-7
TGTGCCAGCAGCTCGACTAGCGGGGCATACAATGAGCAGTTCTTC	CASSSTSGAYNEQFF	TRBD2	.	TRBV7-3	TRBJ2-1
TGTGCCAGCAGTGAGGGTTGGCCCGGGACAGCTGAAGCTTTCTTT	CASSEGWPGTAEAFF	TRBD1	.	TRBV2	TRBJ1-1
TGTGCCAGCAGCGTATACGCCGAGACCTACGAGCAGTACTTC	CASSVYAETYEQYF	.	once	TRBV9	TRBJ2-7
TGTGCCAGCGCTGACCGACAGTTCACAGATACGCAGTATTTT	CASADRQFTDTQYF	.	.	TRBV7-9	TRBJ2-3
TGTGCCACCAGTACTAGCGACCAAGAGACCCAGTACTTC	CATSTSDQETQYF	TRBD2	.	TRBV24-1	TRBJ2-5
TGCGCCAGCAGCTTTGCAGGGGTGAACACTGAAGCTTTCTTT	CASSFAGVNTEAFF	.	.	TRBV5-1	TRBJ1-1
TGTGCCAGCAGGGAGGGGGGGGGAGAGACCCAGTACTTC	CASREGGGETQYF	.	.	TRBV6-6	TRBJ2-5
TGCAGCGTTCGCGGAGGAGGGGAAAAACTGTTTTTT	CSVRGGGEKLFF	.	.	TRBV29-1	TRBJ1-4
TGTGCCAGTAGTATGTCTCCGGGGACTAATGAAAAACTGTTTTTT	CASSMSPGTNEKLFF	.	.	TRBV19	TRBJ1-4
TGTGCCAGCAGCCCAGTCCGGGGAACGGGCCCCACTGGAAACACCATATATTTT	CASSPVRGTGPTGNTIYF	.	.	TRBV9	TRBJ1-3
TGTGCCAGCAGTTTCCCCTTCTTTAATTCACCCCTCCACTTT	CASSFPFFNSPLHF	.	.	TRBV27	TRBJ1-6
TGTGCCAGCAGCTTAACCCCCGAAGGGAGGGATACGCAGTATTTT	CASSLTPEGRDTQYF	.	.	TRBV7-3	TRBJ2-3
TGTGCCAGCAGCCAAGATAATCGGGGGAAAGAAGAGACCCAGTACTTC	CASSQDNRGKEETQYF	.	.	TRBV4-2	TRBJ2-5
TGTGCCAGCAGCCGAACAGGGGGCAACGGGTATGGCTACACCTTC	CASSRTGGNGYGYTF	TRBD1	.	TRBV3-1/TRBV3-2	TRBJ1-2
TGCGCCAGCAGCCCGGGGGGGACAGAGGGAACCTACGAGCAGTACTTC	CASSPGGTEGTYEQYF	.	.	TRBV5-1	TRBJ2-7
TGTGCCAGCAGTTCTCCCGGGACTAGCGGGAGGGGAATCTTC	CASSSPGTSGRGIF	TRBD2	.	TRBV28	TRBJ2-1
TGTGCCAGCAGTGAAAGGGGACAGGGGTCCCCGGTCGACAACACCATATATTTT	CASSERGQGSPVDNTIYF	TRBD1	.	TRBV25-1	TRBJ1-3
TGTGCCAGCAGCGATCAACTTACTTATGGCTACACCTTC	CASSDQLTYGYTF	.	.	TRBV9	TRBJ1-2